One TCR beta chain is described in this entry. This sample was included in a study of identical twins. TCRdb re-derived calls from the 5' RACE reads in MiXCR, one entry per CDR3 protein. The sample has 1.5 million to 2 million distinct CDR3 sequences, under 35% seen once. With no exceptions, donors were healthy Caucasians. The source material was cord blood. The TCR was taken from a newborn girl in good health.

The CDR3 coding sequence is TGCGCCAGCAGCTTGGCACCAGGGTCAGGCAATCAGCCCCAGCATTTT. As protein: CASSLAPGSGNQPQHF. This sequence joins TRBV5-1 and TRBJ1-5, with D possibly matching TRBD1 (5 bases). V was shortened by 0 bases and J by 2 bases, with 12 bases between the two germline ends. The CDR3 is 16 amino acids. Germline V gene data show CDR1 as SGHRS and CDR2 as YFSETQ.